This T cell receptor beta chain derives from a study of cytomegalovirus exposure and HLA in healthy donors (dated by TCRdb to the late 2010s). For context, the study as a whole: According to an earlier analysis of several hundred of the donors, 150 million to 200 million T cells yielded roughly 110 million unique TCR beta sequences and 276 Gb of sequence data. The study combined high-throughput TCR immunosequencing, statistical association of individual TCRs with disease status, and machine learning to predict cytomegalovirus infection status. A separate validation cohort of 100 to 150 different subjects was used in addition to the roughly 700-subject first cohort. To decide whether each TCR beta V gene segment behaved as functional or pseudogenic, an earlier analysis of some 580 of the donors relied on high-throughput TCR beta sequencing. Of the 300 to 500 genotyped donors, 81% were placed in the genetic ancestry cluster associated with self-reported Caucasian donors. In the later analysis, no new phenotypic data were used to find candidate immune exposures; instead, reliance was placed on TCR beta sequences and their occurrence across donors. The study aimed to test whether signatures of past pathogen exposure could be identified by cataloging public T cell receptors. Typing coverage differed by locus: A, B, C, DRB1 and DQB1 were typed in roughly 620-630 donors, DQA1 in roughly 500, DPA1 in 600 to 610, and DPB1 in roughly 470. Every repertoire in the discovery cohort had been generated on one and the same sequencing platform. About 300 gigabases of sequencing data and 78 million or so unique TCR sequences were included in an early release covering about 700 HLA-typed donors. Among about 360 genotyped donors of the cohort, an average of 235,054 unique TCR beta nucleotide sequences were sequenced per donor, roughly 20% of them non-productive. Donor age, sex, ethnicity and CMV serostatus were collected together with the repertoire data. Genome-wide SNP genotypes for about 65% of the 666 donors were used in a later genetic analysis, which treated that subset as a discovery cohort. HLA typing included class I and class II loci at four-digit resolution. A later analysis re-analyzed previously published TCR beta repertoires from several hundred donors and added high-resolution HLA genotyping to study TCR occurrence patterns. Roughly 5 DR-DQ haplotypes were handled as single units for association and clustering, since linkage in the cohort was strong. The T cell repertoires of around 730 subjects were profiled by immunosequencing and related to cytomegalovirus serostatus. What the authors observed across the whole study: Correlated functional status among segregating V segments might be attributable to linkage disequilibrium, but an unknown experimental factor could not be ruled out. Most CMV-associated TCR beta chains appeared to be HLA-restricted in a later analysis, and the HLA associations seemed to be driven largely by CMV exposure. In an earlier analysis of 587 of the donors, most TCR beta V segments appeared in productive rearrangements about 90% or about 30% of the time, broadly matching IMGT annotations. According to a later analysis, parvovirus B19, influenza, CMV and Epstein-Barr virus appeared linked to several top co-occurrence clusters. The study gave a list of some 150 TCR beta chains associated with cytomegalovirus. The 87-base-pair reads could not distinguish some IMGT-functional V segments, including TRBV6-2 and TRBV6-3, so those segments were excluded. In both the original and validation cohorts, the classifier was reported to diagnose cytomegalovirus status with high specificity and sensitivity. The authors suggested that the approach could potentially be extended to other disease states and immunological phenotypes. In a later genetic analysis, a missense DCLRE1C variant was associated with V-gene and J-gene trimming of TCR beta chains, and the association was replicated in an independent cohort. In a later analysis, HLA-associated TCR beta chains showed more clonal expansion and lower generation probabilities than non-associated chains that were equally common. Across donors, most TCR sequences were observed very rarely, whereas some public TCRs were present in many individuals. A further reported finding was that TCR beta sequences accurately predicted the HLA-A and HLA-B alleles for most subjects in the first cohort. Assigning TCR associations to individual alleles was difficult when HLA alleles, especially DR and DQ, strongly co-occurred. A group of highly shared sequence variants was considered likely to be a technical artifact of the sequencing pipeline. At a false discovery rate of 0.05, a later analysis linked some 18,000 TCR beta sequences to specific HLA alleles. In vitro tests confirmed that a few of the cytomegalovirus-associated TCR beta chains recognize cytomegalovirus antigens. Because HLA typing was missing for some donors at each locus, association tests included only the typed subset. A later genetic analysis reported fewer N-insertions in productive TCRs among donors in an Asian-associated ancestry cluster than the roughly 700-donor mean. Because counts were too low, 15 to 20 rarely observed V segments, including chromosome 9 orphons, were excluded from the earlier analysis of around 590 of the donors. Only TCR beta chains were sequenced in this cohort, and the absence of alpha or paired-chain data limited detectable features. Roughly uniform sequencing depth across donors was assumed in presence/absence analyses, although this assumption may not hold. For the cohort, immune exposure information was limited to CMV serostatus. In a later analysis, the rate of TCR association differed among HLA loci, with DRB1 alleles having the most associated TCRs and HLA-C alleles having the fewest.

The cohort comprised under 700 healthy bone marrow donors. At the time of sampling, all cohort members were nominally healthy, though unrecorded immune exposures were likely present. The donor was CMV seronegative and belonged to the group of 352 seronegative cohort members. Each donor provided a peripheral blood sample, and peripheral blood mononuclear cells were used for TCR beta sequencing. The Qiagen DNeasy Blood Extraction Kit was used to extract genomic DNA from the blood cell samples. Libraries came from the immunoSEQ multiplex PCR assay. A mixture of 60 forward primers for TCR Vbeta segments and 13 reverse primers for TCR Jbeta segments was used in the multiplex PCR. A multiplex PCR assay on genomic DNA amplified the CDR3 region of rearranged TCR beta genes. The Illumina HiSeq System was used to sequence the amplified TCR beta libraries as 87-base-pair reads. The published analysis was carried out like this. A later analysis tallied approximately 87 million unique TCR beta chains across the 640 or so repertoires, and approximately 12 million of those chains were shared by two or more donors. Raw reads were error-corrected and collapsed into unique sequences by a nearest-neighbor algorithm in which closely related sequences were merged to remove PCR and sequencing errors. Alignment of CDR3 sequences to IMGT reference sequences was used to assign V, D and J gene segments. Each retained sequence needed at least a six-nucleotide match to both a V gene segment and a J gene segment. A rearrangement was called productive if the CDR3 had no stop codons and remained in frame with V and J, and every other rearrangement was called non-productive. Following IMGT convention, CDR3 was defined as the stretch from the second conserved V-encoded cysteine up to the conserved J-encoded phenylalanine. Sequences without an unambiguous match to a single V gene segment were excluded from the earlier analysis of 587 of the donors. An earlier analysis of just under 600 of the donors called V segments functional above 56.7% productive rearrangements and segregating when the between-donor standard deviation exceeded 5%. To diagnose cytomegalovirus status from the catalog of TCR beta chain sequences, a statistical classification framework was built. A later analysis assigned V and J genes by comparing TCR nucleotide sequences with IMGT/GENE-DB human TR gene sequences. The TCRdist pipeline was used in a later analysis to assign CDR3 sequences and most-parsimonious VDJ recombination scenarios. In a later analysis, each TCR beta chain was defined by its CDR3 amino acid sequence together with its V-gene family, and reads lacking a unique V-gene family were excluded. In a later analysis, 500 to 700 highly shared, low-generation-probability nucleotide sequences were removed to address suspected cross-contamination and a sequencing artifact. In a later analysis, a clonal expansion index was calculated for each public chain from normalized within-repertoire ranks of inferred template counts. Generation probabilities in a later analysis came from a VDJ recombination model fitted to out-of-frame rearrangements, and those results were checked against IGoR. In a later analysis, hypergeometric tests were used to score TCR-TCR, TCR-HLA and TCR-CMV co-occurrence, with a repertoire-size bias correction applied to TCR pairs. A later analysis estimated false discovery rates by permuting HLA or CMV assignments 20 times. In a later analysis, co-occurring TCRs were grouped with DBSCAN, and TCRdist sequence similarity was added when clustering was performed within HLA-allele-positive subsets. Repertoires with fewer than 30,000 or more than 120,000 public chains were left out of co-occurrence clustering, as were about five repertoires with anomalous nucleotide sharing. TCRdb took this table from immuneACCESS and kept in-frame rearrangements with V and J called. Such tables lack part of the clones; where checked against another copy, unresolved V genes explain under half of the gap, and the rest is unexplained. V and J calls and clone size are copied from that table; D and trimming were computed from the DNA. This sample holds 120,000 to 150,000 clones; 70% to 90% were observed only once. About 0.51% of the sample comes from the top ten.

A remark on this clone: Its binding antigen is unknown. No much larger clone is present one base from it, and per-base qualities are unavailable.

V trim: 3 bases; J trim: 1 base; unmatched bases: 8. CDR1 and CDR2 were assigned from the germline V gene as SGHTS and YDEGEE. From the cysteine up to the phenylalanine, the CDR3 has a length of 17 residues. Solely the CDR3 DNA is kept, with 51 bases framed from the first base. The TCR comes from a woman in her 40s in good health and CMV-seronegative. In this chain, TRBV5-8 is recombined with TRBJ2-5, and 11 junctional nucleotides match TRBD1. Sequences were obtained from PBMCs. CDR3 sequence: CASSWGQGDTPQETQYF. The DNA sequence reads TGTGCCAGCAGCTGGGGACAGGGGGATACCCCCCAAGAGACCCAGTACTTC.